One and the same sample provided the 11 T cell receptor beta chains below, sequenced in a study of T cells in women clearing cervical HPV infection. Data came from immunoSEQ multiplex PCR; TCRdb stores just in-frame clones and leaves some out. In total, the table holds roughly 50,000 clones. The sequenced sample consisted of blood buffy coat. These receptor sequences come from a woman between 18 and 70 years old with a cervical HPV16 infection that either progressed to CIN3+ or cleared (not recorded which).

Turning to this clone: The CDR3 end is not reached by the read, which stops 3 residues before it; the germline J gene fills it in. This rearrangement joins TRBV6-2 or TRBV6-3 to TRBJ2-7, with TRBD1 matching over 8 bases. J lost 2 bases, V lost 7 bases, and 7 bases had no gene match. Germline loops: CDR1 MNHEY, CDR2 SVGEGT. This CDR3 spans 14 amino acids. The CDR3 bases that were read are TGTGCCAGCACCGGGACAGGAAACCCCTACGAG. Protein: CASTGTGNPYE. The whole CDR3 reads CASTGTGNPYEQYF.

CDR3 bases read: TGTGCCAGTAGTAGGGGGCCTAATAGCAATCAGCCG. Protein product: CASSRGPNSNQP. The complete CDR3 reads CASSRGPNSNQPQYF. The rearrangement links TRBV19 to TRBJ2-3, with D maybe TRBD1 (6 bases). The read finishes 3 residues shy of the CDR3 end, and the germline J gene is used to complete it. Germline assignment: CDR1 LNHDA and CDR2 SQIVND (reference sequence). CDR3 length: 15 amino acids.

Concerning this clone itself: Sequencing ends 3 residues short of the CDR3 end; the germline J gene provides the rest. V gene TRBV5-1 combines with J gene TRBJ2-3; D gene unclear. V was trimmed by 4 bases and J by 0 bases, leaving 6 bases between them. Germline lookup yields CDR1 SGHRS and CDR2 YFSETQ. This CDR3 region has 13 residues. CDR3 DNA (partial): TGCGCCAGCAGCGCAGGTAGCACAGATACG. Translating it yields CASSAGSTDT. The whole CDR3 region reads CASSAGSTDTQYF.

In regard to this clone: The read finishes 3 residues shy of the CDR3 end, and the germline J gene is used to complete it. The chain joins TRBV2 to TRBJ2-2, with a tentative D call TRBD2 (6 bases). The CDR3 has 13 amino acids. CDR1 is SNHLY and CDR2 is FYNNEI in the germline V gene. V lost 10 bases and J lost 3, with 12 bases in between. CDR3 region: CAIGTYDTGELFF. The CDR3 bases that were read are TGTGCCATTGGGACTTACGACACCGGGGAG. Based on the CDR3 plus reference TRBV2 and TRBJ2-2, the full variable domain is EPEVTQTPSHQVTQMGQEVILRCVPISNHLYFYWYRQILGQKVEFLVSFYNNEISEKSEIFDDQFSVERPDGSNFTLKIRSTKLEDSAMYFCAIGTYDTGELFFGEGSRLTVL.

Worth noting for this clone: The read gets to within 3 residues of the CDR3 end, and the germline J gene fills in the rest. The gene calls are TRBV7-2 and TRBJ2-7; TRBD2 matches at 8 bases. CDR1 is SGHTA and CDR2 is FQGNSA in the germline V gene. The CDR3 contains 15 residues. Trimming at V came to 2 bases and at J to 3 bases, leaving 6 bases not matched to a gene. The part of the CDR3 DNA that was read is TGTGCCAGCAGCTTACAGTCTAGCGGGCGCTACGAG. Encoded protein: CASSLQSSGRYE. The full-length CDR3 reads as CASSLQSSGRYEQYF.

Points on this clone: The CDR3 is cut off 3 residues early in the read; its end comes from the germline J gene. This chain links TRBV7-6 with TRBJ1-2, with 9 positions matching TRBD1. Germline assignment: CDR1 SGHVS and CDR2 FNYEAQ. This CDR3 region has 15 residues. V shed 1 base, J shed 6 bases, and the junction held 6 bases outside the gene matches. The CDR3 sequence is CASSLEQTGGDGYTF. The CDR3 DNA, read in part, is TGTGCCAGCAGCTTAGAACAGACAGGGGGGGATGGC.

On this clone itself: The read gets to within 3 residues of the CDR3 end, and the germline J gene fills in the rest. The chain carries TRBV7-8 and TRBJ1-1; weak D call: TRBD1 (6 bases). Trimming pared 4 bases from V and 6 bases from J, leaving 15 bases between. The V gene's germline CDR1 is SGHVS and CDR2 FQNEAQ. This CDR3 comprises 14 residues. The CDR3 spells CASSSQGQFSEAFF. Partial CDR3 DNA: TGTGCCAGCAGCTCCCAAGGACAGTTCTCTGAA.

Remarks on this clone: Read coverage stops 3 residues before the CDR3 terminus; the germline J gene supplies the remainder. The genes are TRBV2 and TRBJ2-3, with D possibly matching TRBD2 (6 bases). V lost 7 bases and J 8 bases, leaving 19 bases between the germline ends. The germline V gene encodes CDR1 SNHLY and CDR2 FYNNEI. CDR3 size: 14 residues. The CDR3 protein is CASTPPRDSSTQYF. CDR3 DNA (partial): TGTGCCAGCACCCCCCCCCGGGACTCCAGTACG.

On this clone: The junction does not match germline at one end; this may be a read error. The CDR3 bases that were read are TGTGCTAGCAGTCGAGGGGATGGTCAGCCC. It encodes CASSRGDGQP. The entire CDR3 protein is CASSRGDGQPQHF. The genes are TRBV7-7 and TRBJ1-5; tentative D call: TRBD1 (5 bases). The read terminates 3 residues before the CDR3 end, so the remaining end is supplied by the germline J gene. CDR1 is SSHAT and CDR2 is FNYEAQ in the germline V gene (reference sequence). The CDR3 totals 13 residues.

As concerns this clone: Coverage ceases 3 residues before the CDR3 finishes, and the germline J gene fills in the end. The chain is built from TRBV5-1 and TRBJ2-2; possible D gene TRBD2, 5 bases. Germline-derived CDR1 and CDR2 are SGHRS and YFSETQ. V was pared by 0 bases and J by 2 bases, with 8 bases between. The CDR3 totals 15 residues. The CDR3: CASSLGLYNTGELFF. The covered CDR3 bases are TGCGCCAGCAGCTTGGGACTATATAACACCGGGGAG.

Concerning this clone: The CDR3 is cut off 3 residues early in the read; its end comes from the germline J gene. The chain has TRBV12-3 or TRBV12-4 and TRBJ2-4, with 13 bases aligning to TRBD2. V trimming: 2 bases; J trimming: 7 bases; junction bases outside the gene matches: 5. This CDR3 is 16 amino acids long. Incomplete CDR3 DNA: TGTGCCAGCAGTTTATCTGGGACTAGCGGGATTAACATT. It codes for CASSLSGTSGINI. The whole CDR3 reads CASSLSGTSGINIQYF.